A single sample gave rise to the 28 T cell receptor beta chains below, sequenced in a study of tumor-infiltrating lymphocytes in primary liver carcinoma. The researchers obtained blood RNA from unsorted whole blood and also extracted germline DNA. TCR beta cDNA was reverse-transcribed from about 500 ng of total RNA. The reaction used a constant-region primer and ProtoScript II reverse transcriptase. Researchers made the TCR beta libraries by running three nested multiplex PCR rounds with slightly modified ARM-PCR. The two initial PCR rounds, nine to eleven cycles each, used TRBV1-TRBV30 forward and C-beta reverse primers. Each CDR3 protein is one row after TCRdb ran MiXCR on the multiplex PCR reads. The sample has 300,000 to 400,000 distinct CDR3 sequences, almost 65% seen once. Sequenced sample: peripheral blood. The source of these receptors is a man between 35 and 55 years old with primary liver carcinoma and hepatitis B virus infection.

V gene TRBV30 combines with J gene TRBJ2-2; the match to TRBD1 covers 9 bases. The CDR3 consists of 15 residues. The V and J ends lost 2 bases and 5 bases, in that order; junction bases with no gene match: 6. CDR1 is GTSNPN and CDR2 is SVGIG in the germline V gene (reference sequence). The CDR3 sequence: CAWSHRDRVTGELFF. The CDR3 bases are TGTGCCTGGAGTCATCGGGACAGGGTAACCGGGGAGCTGTTTTTT. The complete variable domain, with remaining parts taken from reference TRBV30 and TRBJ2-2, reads SQTIHQWPATLVQPVGSPLSLECTVEGTSNPNLYWYRQAAGRGLQLLFYSVGIGQISSEVPQNLSASRPQDRQFILSSKKLLLSDSGFYLCAWSHRDRVTGELFFGEGSRLTVL.

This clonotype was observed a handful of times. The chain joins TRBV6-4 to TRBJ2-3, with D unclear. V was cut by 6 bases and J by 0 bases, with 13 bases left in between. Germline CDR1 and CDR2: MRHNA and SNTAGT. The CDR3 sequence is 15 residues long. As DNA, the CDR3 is TGTGCCAGCAGCCTACAGTCCTCTAGCACAGATACGCAGTATTTT. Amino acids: CASSLQSSSTDTQYF.

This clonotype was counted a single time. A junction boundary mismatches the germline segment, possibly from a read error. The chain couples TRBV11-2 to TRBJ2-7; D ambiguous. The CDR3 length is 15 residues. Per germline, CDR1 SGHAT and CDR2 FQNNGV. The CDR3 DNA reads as TGTGCCAGCAGCCATGGCGGTGGGGTGGAAAACGAGCATTGCTTC. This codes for CASSHGGGVENEHCF.

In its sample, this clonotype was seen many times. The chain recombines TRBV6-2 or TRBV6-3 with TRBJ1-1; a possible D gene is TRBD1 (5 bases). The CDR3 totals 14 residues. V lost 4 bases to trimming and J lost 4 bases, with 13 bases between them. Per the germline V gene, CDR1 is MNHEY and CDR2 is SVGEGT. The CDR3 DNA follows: TGTGCCAGCAGTTGGGGAGGGACTGGCACTGAAGCTTTCTTT. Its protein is CASSWGGTGTEAFF.

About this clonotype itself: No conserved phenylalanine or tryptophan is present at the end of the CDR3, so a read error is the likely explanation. The CDR3 DNA sequence: TGTGCCAGCAGCTCAGAGGGCAACAATCAGCCCCAGCATTTG. It codes for CASSSEGNNQPQHL. J is TRBJ1-5 and V is TRBV11-2; D unresolved. V lost 4 bases to trimming and J lost 3 bases, with 10 bases between them. The CDR3 is 14 amino acids. Germline lookup yields CDR1 SGHAT and CDR2 FQNNGV.

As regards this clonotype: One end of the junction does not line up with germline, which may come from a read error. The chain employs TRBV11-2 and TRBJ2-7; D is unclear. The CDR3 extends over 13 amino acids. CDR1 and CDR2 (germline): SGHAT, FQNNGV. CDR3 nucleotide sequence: TGTGTCAGCAGCTTAGAGACGGCCTACGGGCAGTACTTC. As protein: CVSSLETAYGQYF.

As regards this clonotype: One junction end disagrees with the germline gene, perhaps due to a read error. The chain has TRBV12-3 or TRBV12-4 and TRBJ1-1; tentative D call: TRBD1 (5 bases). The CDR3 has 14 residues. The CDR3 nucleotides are TGTGCCAGCAGTTCTTCAGGGACCAACACTGAAGCTTTATTT. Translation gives CASSSSGTNTEALF.

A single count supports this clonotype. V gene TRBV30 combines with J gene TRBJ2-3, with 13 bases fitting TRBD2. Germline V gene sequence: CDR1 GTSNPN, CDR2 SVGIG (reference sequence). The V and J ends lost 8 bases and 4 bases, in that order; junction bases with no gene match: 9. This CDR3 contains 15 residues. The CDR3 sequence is CARGWTSGRADTQYF. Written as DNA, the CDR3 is TGTGCCCGGGGTTGGACTAGCGGGAGAGCAGATACGCAGTATTTT.

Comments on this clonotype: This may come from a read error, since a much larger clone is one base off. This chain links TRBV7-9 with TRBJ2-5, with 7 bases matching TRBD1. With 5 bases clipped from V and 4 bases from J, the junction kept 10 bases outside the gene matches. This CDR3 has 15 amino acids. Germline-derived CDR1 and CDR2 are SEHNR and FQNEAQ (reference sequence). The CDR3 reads CASSRVSQGRETQYF. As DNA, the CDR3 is TGTGCCAGCAGCCGGGTCTCACAGGGGCGAGAGACCCAGTACTTC. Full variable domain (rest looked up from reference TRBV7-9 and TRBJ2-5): DTGVSQNPRHKITKRGQNVTFRCDPISEHNRLYWYRQTLGQGPEFLTYFQNEAQLEKSRLLSDRFSAERPKGSFSTLEIQRTEQGDSAMYLCASSRVSQGRETQYFGPGTRLLVL.

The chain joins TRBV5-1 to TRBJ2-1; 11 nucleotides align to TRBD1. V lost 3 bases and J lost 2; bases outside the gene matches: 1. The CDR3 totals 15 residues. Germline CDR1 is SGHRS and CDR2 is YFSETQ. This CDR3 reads CASSSGQGAYNEQFF. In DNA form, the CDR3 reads TGCGCCAGCAGCTCGGGACAGGGGGCCTACAATGAGCAGTTCTTC.

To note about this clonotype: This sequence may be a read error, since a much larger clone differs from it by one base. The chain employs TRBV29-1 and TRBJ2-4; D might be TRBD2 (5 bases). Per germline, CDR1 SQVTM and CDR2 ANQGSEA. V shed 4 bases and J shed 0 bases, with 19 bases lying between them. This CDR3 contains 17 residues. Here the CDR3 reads CSVAFGVGKLAKNIQYF. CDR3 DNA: TGCAGCGTTGCTTTCGGGGTGGGTAAACTAGCCAAAAACATTCAGTACTTC.

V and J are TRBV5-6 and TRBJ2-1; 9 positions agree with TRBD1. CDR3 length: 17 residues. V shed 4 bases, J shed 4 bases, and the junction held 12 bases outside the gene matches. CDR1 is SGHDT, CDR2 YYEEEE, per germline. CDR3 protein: CASSMARGTGPYNEQFF. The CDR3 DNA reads TGTGCCAGCAGCATGGCGCGTGGGACAGGGCCTTACAATGAGCAGTTCTTC.

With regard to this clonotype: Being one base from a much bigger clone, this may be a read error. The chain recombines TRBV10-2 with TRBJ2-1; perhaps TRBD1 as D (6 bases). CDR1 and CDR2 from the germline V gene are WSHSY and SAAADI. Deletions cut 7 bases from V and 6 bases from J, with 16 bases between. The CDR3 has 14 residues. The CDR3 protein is CASNEWTRGNEQFF. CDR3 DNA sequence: TGCGCCAGCAATGAATGGACCAGGGGCAATGAGCAGTTCTTC.

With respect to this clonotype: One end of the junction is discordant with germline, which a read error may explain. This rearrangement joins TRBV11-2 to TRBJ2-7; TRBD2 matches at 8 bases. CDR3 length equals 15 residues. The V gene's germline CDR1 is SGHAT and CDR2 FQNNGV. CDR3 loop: CASSSLSGGSYEQYF. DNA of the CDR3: TGTGCCAGTAGCTCCCTATCGGGAGGGAGCTACGAGCAGTACTTC.

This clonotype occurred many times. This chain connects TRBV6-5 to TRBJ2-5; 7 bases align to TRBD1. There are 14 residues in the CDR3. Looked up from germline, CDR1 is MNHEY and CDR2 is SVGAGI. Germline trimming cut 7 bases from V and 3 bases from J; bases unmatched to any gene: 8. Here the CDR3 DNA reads TGTGCCAGCACCAAAGGGCAGGGGGAAGAGACCCAGTACTTC. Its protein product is CASTKGQGEETQYF.

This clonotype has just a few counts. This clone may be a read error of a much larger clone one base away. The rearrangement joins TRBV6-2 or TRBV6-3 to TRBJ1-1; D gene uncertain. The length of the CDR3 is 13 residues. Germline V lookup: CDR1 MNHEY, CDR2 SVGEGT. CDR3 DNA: TGTACCAGCAGTCTCCTATGGAACACTGAAGCTTTCTTT. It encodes CTSSLLWNTEAFF.

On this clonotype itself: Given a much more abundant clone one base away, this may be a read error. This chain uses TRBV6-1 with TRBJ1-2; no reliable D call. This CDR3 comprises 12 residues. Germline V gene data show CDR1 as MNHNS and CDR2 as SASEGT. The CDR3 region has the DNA TGTGCCAGCAGTGACCGGATCTATGGCTACATCTTC. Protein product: CASSDRIYGYIF.

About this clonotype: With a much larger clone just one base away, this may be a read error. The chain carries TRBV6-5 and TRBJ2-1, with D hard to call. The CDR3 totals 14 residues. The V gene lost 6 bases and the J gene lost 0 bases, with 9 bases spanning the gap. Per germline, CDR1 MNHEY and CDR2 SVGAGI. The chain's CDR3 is CASSESNSYNEQFF. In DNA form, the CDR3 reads TGTGCCAGCAGCGAATCGAACTCCTACAATGAGCAGTTCTTC.

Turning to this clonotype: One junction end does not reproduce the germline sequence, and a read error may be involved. The CDR3 loop is CASSQDDTDTQYF. In nucleotides, the CDR3 is TGTGCCAGCAGCCAGGACGATACAGATACACAGTATTTT. This chain links TRBV11-3 with TRBJ2-3; D uncertain. This CDR3 spans 13 amino acids. From germline, CDR1 is SGHNT and CDR2 YENEEA.

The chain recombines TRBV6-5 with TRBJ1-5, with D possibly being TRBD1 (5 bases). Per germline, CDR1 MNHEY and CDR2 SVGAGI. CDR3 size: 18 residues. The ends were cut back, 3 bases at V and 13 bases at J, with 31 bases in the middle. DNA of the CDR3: TGTGCCAGCAGTTATACCCGGCCGACAGCCACTAGCAATCAGCTACAGCATTTT. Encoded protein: CASSYTRPTATSNQLQHF.

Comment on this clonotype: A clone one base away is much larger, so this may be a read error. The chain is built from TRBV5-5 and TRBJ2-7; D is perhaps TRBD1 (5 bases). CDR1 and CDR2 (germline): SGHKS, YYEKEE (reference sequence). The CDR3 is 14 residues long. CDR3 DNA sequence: TGTGCCAGCAGCTTGGGACAGAGCTCCTTCGAGCAGTACTTC. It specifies CASSLGQSSFEQYF.

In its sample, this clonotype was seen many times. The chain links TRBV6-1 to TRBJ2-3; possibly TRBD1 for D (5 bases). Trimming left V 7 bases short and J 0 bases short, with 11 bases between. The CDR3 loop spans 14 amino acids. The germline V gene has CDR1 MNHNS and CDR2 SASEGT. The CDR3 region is CASKMTASTDTQYF. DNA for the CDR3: TGTGCCAGCAAAATGACAGCTAGCACAGATACGCAGTATTTT.

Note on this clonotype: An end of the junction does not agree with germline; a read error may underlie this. The CDR3 here is CASSTGTGGEIQYF. The CDR3 DNA is TGTGCCAGCAGCACCGGGACAGGGGGTGAGATCCAGTACTTC. The V and J genes are TRBV11-2 and TRBJ2-5; TRBD1 matches at 11 bases. The germline CDR1 and CDR2 sequences are SGHAT and FQNNGV. This CDR3 spans 14 amino acids.

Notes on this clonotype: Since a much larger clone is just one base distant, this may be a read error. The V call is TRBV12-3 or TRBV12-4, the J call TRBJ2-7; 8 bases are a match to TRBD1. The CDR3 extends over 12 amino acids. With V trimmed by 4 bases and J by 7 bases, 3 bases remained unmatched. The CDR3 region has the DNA TGTGCCAGCAGTTCGGGACAGGCTGAGCAGTACTTC. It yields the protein CASSSGQAEQYF.

Here the CDR3 reads CASSLVGAGGYTF. In nucleotides, the CDR3 is TGTGCCAGCAGCTTAGTGGGGGCTGGTGGCTACACCTTC. The V gene is TRBV7-9, the J gene TRBJ1-2; possibly TRBD1 for D (6 bases). V was pared by 1 base and J by 7 bases, with 10 bases between. The CDR3 loop spans 13 amino acids. Germline loops: CDR1 SEHNR, CDR2 FQNEAQ (reference sequence).

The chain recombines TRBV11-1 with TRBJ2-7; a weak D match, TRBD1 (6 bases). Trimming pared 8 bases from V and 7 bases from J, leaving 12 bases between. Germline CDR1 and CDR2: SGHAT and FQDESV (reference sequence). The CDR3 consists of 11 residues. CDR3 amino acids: CASLTGGEQYF. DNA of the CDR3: TGTGCCAGCCTGACAGGTGGTGAGCAGTACTTC.

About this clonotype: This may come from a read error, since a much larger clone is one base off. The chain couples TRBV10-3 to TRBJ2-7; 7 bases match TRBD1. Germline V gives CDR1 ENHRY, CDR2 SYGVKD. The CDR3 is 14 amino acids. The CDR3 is CAISIPGQTYERYF. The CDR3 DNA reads TGTGCCATCAGCATACCGGGACAGACCTACGAGCGGTACTTC.

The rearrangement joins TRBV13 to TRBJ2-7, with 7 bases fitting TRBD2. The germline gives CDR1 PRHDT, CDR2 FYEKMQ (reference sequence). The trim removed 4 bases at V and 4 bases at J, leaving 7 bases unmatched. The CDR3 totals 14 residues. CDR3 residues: CASSYGGSGYEQYF. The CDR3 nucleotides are TGTGCCAGCAGCTATGGCGGGAGCGGGTACGAGCAGTACTTC.